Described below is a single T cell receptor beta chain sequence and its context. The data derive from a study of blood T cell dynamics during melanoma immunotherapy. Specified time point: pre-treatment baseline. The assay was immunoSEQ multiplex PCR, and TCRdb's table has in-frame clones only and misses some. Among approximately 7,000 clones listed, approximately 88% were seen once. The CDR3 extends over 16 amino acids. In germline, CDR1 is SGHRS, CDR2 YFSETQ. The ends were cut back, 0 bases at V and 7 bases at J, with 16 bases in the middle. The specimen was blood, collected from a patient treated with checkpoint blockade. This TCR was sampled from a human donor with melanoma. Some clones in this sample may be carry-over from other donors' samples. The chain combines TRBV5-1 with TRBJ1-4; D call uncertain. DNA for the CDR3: TGCGCCAGCAGCTTGGTGTCGGGGAGTGGAGGTGAAAAACTGTTTTTT. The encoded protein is CASSLVSGSGGEKLFF.